Included here is one T cell receptor beta chain sequence, with context. It was cDNA, reverse transcribed from extracted RNA, that served as the sequencing template. The method was immunoSEQ multiplex PCR; TCRdb's version includes in-frame clones alone and lacks a portion of them. The sample includes 150,000 to 200,000 clones, 55% of them seen just once. This specimen belongs to a study of CD8+ T cells in alopecia areata. This CDR3 spans 15 amino acids. Trimming took off 7 bases at V and 0 bases at J, with 13 bases between the two ends. Germline CDR1 MNHNS, CDR2 SASEGT. The chain uses TRBV6-1 and TRBJ2-4; D is uncertain. Sequenced input: CD4+ T cells sorted from blood. The receptor's source is a human donor in good health. The CDR3 sequence: CASTVTPVAKNIQYF. CDR3 coding DNA: TGTGCCAGCACTGTCACTCCCGTAGCCAAAAACATTCAGTACTTC.